One and the same sample provided the 9 T cell receptor beta chains below, sequenced in a study of shared clonotypes between healthy human individuals. Some clones are missing from TCRdb's copy, which holds only in-frame ones; the method was immunoSEQ multiplex PCR. The sample includes about 2,200,000 clones, about 93% of them seen just once. CD8 cells regarded as naive lacked CD45RO, were positively chosen for CCR7, and omitted terminally differentiated effector memory CD45RA+ cells. The sequenced sample consisted of naive CD8+ T cells from PBMCs. These receptors originate from a young man in good health. Some clones in this sample may be carry-over from other donors' samples.

V and J are TRBV7-9 and TRBJ2-7; no definite D call. The CDR3 covers 13 residues. Germline V gives CDR1 SEHNR, CDR2 FQNEAQ (reference sequence). The V and J ends lost 11 bases and 0 bases respectively, with 14 bases between them. The CDR3 spells CAASGQSSYEQYF. CDR3 bases: TGTGCCGCCAGTGGGCAGAGCTCCTACGAGCAGTACTTC. Full variable domain (outside the CDR3, taken from reference TRBV7-9 and TRBJ2-7): DTGVSQNPRHKITKRGQNVTFRCDPISEHNRLYWYRQTLGQGPEFLTYFQNEAQLEKSRLLSDRFSAERPKGSFSTLEIQRTEQGDSAMYLCAASGQSSYEQYFGPGTRLTVT.

This chain connects TRBV19 to TRBJ2-7, with TRBD2 matching 9 bases. CDR3 size: 14 residues. Per germline, CDR1 LNHDA and CDR2 SQIVND (reference sequence). J gave up 6 bases and V 6 bases, and 9 bases lay outside the gene matches. In nucleotides, the CDR3 is TGTGCCAGTAGCAGTTTAGCGGGAGCGGCCGAGCAGTACTTC. This translates into CASSSLAGAAEQYF.

The V gene is TRBV28, the J gene TRBJ2-7; TRBD2 matches at 10 bases. Unmatched junction bases numbered 6, after V lost 5 bases and J lost 2 bases. The CDR3 is 15 residues long. The germline CDR1 and CDR2 sequences are MDHEN and SYDVKM. CDR3 sequence: CASSVLAGAAYEQYF. The CDR3 bases are TGTGCCAGCAGTGTCCTAGCGGGAGCAGCCTACGAGCAGTACTTC. Full variable domain (outside the CDR3, taken from reference TRBV28 and TRBJ2-7): DVKVTQSSRYLVKRTGEKVFLECVQDMDHENMFWYRQDPGLGLRLIYFSYDVKMKEKGDIPEGYSVSREKKERFSLILESASTNQTSMYLCASSVLAGAAYEQYFGPGTRLTVT.

This clone was picked up a small number of times. V usage is TRBV4-1 and J usage is TRBJ1-1; perhaps TRBD1 as D (6 bases). This CDR3 is 14 amino acids long. Trimming took 0 bases from V and 3 from J, leaving 8 bases between them. Looked up from germline, CDR1 is MGHRA and CDR2 is YSYEKL. The CDR3 loop reads CASSQEEGDTEAFF. CDR3 nucleotide sequence: TGCGCCAGCAGCCAAGAAGAGGGGGACACTGAAGCTTTCTTT.

This clone was counted a single time. The gene calls are TRBV6-5 and TRBJ1-1; tentatively, D is TRBD1 (5 bases). The CDR3 loop spans 13 amino acids. Germline V gives CDR1 MNHEY, CDR2 SVGAGI. Trimming shortened V by 2 bases and J by 4 bases, and 8 bases separated the two germline ends. The DNA of the CDR3 is TGTGCCAGCAGTTACCCGGGGGGCACTGAAGCTTTCTTT. This encodes CASSYPGGTEAFF.

The V gene is TRBV5-1, the J gene TRBJ2-6; 9 bases align to TRBD2. CDR3 length: 18 residues. Germline V CDR1 and CDR2: SGHRS, YFSETQ. Unmatched junction bases numbered 4, after V lost 0 bases and J lost 0 bases. The DNA for the CDR3 is TGCGCCAGCAGCTTGGGACTAGCGGTTTACTCTGGGGCCAACGTCCTGACTTTC. Translation gives CASSLGLAVYSGANVLTF.

The V and J genes are TRBV7-6 and TRBJ2-7, with 9 bases matching TRBD1. CDR1 and CDR2 (germline): SGHVS, FNYEAQ. The CDR3 totals 15 residues. V lost 5 bases to trimming and J lost 2 bases; unmatched junction nucleotides: 7. CDR3 DNA: TGTGCCAGCAGCGCCCGGGACAGGGTTCCCTACGAGCAGTACTTC. Amino acids: CASSARDRVPYEQYF.

This chain connects TRBV7-2 to TRBJ1-1; TRBD1 matches at 10 bases. The length of the CDR3 is 17 residues. Looked up from germline, CDR1 is SGHTA and CDR2 is FQGNSA. The V gene end was trimmed by 4 bases and the J gene end by 5 bases; junction bases not matched to a gene: 13. CDR3 DNA sequence: TGTGCCAGCAGCTCCTTATTAATGACAGGGGGCATAACTGAAGCTTTCTTT. Translated: CASSSLLMTGGITEAFF.

The genes are TRBV5-1 and TRBJ2-6, with 7 nucleotides matching TRBD1. The V and J ends lost 3 bases and 0 bases, in that order; junction bases with no gene match: 3. Germline V gives CDR1 SGHRS, CDR2 YFSETQ. This CDR3 has 16 amino acids. Here the CDR3 reads CASSWNRGSGANVLTF. Written as DNA, the CDR3 is TGCGCCAGCAGCTGGAACAGGGGCTCTGGGGCCAACGTCCTGACTTTC.